Listed here are 17 T cell receptor beta chains from one sample, sequenced in a study of Ad26.COV2.S vaccination and SARS-CoV-2 variants (dated by TCRdb to the early 2020s). The treatment or condition tag for this specimen amounts to: around 19 received Ad26.COV2.S at low or high dose, single or two shots; a few received placebo; per-sample allocation not given. Repertoires of vaccine and placebo recipients were sequenced from samples taken on day 63 after the first injection. The receptor library was made with the immunoSEQ multiplex PCR assay. This is the immuneACCESS table as TCRdb keeps it, with only in-frame sequences that have V and J called. A part of the clones is gone; compared with another copy, unresolved V genes explain less than half, and the rest is unexplained. The sample data list around 300,000 clones, and less than 90% of these were observed just once. 6.4% of the sample belongs to the ten largest clones.

Sequencing used peripheral blood, obtained in a trial of Ad26.COV2.S vaccine versus placebo. The receptors shown here come from a person aged 18-60 years who received the Ad26.COV2.S COVID-19 vaccine or a placebo.

V gene TRBV5-1 combines with J gene TRBJ2-1, with unresolved D. Germline V gene data show CDR1 as SGHRS and CDR2 as YFSETQ. This CDR3 spans 15 amino acids. V lost 0 bases to trimming and J lost 4 bases, with 11 bases between them. In DNA, the CDR3 is TGCGCCAGCAGCTTGGAGGGTCGTGTGTACAATGAGCAGTTCTTC. As protein: CASSLEGRVYNEQFF.

This clone occurred once. The chain links TRBV6-2 or TRBV6-3 to TRBJ2-1, with D perhaps matching TRBD1 or TRBD2 (7 bases each). This CDR3 region has 16 residues. The V gene lost 1 base and the J gene lost 4 bases, with 14 bases spanning the gap. Germline CDR1 is MNHEY and CDR2 is SVGEGT. CDR3 in amino acids: CASSYYGEGAYNEQFF. CDR3 nucleotides: TGTGCCAGCAGTTACTATGGGGAGGGGGCTTACAATGAGCAGTTCTTC.

This chain links TRBV5-4 with TRBJ2-3; 7 bases fit TRBD1. CDR1 is SGHNT and CDR2 is YYREEE in the germline V gene (reference sequence). J gave up 5 bases and V 5 bases, and 8 bases lay outside the gene matches. CDR3 length: 14 residues. CDR3 in amino acids: CASSPATGEDTQYF. Written as DNA, the CDR3 is TGTGCCAGCAGTCCGGCCACAGGGGAAGATACGCAGTATTTT.

This sequence joins TRBV3-1 (or the pseudogene TRBV3-2) and TRBJ1-2; TRBD1 might be the D (5 bases). The V and J ends lost 1 base and 8 bases respectively, with 14 bases between them. Germline values: CDR1 LGHDT, CDR2 YNNKEL (reference sequence). The CDR3 is made up of 14 amino acids. DNA for the CDR3: TGTGCCAGCAGCCAAGGGGCAGGGTTTGGCGGCTACACCTTC. It encodes CASSQGAGFGGYTF.

The V gene is TRBV21-1, the J gene TRBJ1-2; TRBD1 reflects the table's D call only, with no check against the DNA. TRBV21-1 is described as a pseudogene. The CDR3 is made up of 15 amino acids. The CDR3 nucleotides are TGTGCCATTACTCCTCTTCCGGGACAGGGTAATCGCTACACCTTC. Its protein is CAITPLPGQGNRYTF.

The J gene is TRBJ1-2, the V gene TRBV7-2; D is undetermined. Germline V gene sequence: CDR1 SGHTA, CDR2 FQGNSA. Trimming stripped 8 bases from V and 4 bases from J, with 23 bases between. The CDR3 spans 16 residues. The CDR3 sequence is CASWEVGGPRGYGYTF. Here the CDR3 DNA reads TGTGCCAGCTGGGAGGTGGGAGGGCCCCGGGGCTATGGCTACACCTTC.

V and J are TRBV28 and TRBJ1-2; 9 nucleotides line up with TRBD1. V gave up 7 bases and J gave up 5 bases; unmatched junction bases: 14. The CDR3 extends over 16 amino acids. Germline CDR1 MDHEN, CDR2 SYDVKM. The CDR3 here is CASTPAQGARVYGYTF. CDR3 DNA sequence: TGTGCCAGCACCCCGGCACAGGGGGCGAGGGTTTATGGCTACACCTTC.

This sequence joins TRBV1 and TRBJ1-1. TRBV1 is a pseudogene segment. This CDR3 has 13 amino acids. CDR3 sequence: CTSSQRGATEAFF. CDR3 in DNA: TGCACCAGCAGCCAAAGAGGGGCCACTGAAGCTTTCTTT.

The genes are TRBV19 and TRBJ2-3; the D is unclear. The germline V and J ends were trimmed by 6 bases and 4 bases, with 26 bases remaining between them. In germline, CDR1 is LNHDA, CDR2 SQIVND (reference sequence). The CDR3 consists of 18 residues. CDR3 sequence reads: CASRINSGTVNLADTQYF. The CDR3 DNA reads as TGTGCCAGTAGAATAAACTCAGGAACAGTTAATTTGGCAGATACGCAGTATTTT.

This clone was picked up one time. The rearrangement links TRBV19 to TRBJ1-2; possibly TRBD1 for D (6 bases). Per the germline V gene, CDR1 is LNHDA and CDR2 is SQIVND (reference sequence). The length of the CDR3 is 14 residues. V was shortened by 7 bases and J by 2 bases, with 14 bases between the two germline ends. In DNA form, the CDR3 reads TGTGCCAGTAACGACGGACAGTACAACTATGGCTACACCTTC. Its protein product is CASNDGQYNYGYTF.

The chain joins TRBV7-9 to TRBJ1-3; no clear D. CDR1 and CDR2 (germline): SEHNR, FQNEAQ (reference sequence). Trimming pared 4 bases from V and 1 base from J, leaving 11 bases between. The CDR3 is made up of 15 amino acids. CDR3 protein: CASSSSIGSGNTIYF. The CDR3 bases are TGTGCCAGCAGCTCCTCGATTGGTTCTGGAAACACCATATATTTT.

CDR3 bases: TGTGCCAGCAGCGCAAGACAGGGGTTGGAGACCCAGTACTTC. Protein product: CASSARQGLETQYF. The chain uses TRBV27 and TRBJ2-5; the match to TRBD1 covers 8 bases. V shed 6 bases and J 5 bases; nucleotides not matched to a gene: 8. This CDR3 is 14 amino acids long. Germline values: CDR1 MNHEY, CDR2 SMNVEV (reference sequence).

The chain is built from TRBV7-6 and TRBJ2-3; D gene unclear. The V and J ends lost 6 bases and 0 bases respectively, with 22 bases between them. CDR1 is SGHVS, CDR2 FNYEAQ, per germline. The CDR3 covers 18 residues. The CDR3 DNA follows: TGTGCCAGCAGTCCCCGCCCCTGGCGGCAGACTAGCACAGATACGCAGTATTTT. It translates to CASSPRPWRQTSTDTQYF.

This clone was counted between two and nine times. This chain joins TRBV19 and TRBJ1-5; D is undetermined. V was trimmed by 4 bases and J by 6 bases, leaving 7 bases between them. Germline V CDR1 and CDR2: LNHDA, SQIVND (reference sequence). The CDR3 consists of 12 residues. As DNA, the CDR3 is TGTGCCAGTAGTAGAGGGTTTCAGCCCCAGCATTTT. It encodes CASSRGFQPQHF.

This clone was seen a handful of times. V is TRBV7-2 and J is TRBJ2-4; D unclear. Germline assignment: CDR1 SGHTA and CDR2 FQGNSA. This CDR3 comprises 15 residues. Trimming left V 1 base short and J 0 bases short, with 7 bases between. The CDR3 DNA follows: TGTGCCAGCAGCTTAGAGGGATTAGCCAAAAACATTCAGTACTTC. As protein: CASSLEGLAKNIQYF.

This clone came up once. V and J are TRBV4-3 and TRBJ2-3; TRBD1 matches at 9 bases. This CDR3 has 18 residues. With V trimmed by 1 base and J by 0 bases, 8 bases remained unmatched. The germline CDR1 and CDR2 sequences are LGHNA and YSLEER. CDR3 region: CASSQGGWTGVSTDTQYF. CDR3 nucleotide sequence: TGCGCCAGCAGCCAAGGGGGATGGACAGGGGTGAGCACAGATACGCAGTATTTT.

The chain uses TRBV11-2 and TRBJ2-7, with D uncertain. CDR3 size: 14 residues. V was cut by 0 bases and J by 0 bases, with 6 bases left in between. Germline-derived CDR1 and CDR2 are SGHAT and FQNNGV. The CDR3 nucleotides are TGTGCCAGCAGCTTAGAAGGGCCCTCCTACGAGCAGTACTTC. Residues: CASSLEGPSYEQYF.